The clone carrying this T cell receptor (beta chain) was seen just once. Its target is not known. At deep level, the assay was performed. Assay: immunoSEQ multiplex PCR; the TCRdb copy retains only in-frame clones and omits some. Of around 1.5 million clones in the sample, 95% to 99% were seen once. Germline loops: CDR1 SQVTM, CDR2 ANQGSEA. The CDR3 contains 15 residues. Trimming removed 0 bases from V and 4 bases from J, with 15 bases in between. This sample was included in a study of shared clonotypes between healthy human individuals. Study-wide context: Used for every donor were three CD4 naive, three CD4 memory, two CD8 naive and one CD8 memory plate. The study's findings and limits: Incomplete sequencing of sorted subsets was indicated by rarefaction despite large depth.

The gene calls are TRBV29-1 and TRBJ2-5, with D perhaps TRBD2 (6 bases). The sequence was collected from a young man in good health. Material for sequencing was naive CD4+ T cells sorted from blood. Subset described: CD45RA+ positively selected. The CDR3 DNA reads as TGCAGCGTTGAAGAAACGGCGGGATCGTCAGAGACCCAGTACTTC. It specifies CSVEETAGSSETQYF.